This T cell receptor (beta chain) is drawn from a study of blood T cell repertoires in COVID-19 (dated by TCRdb to 2020 to 2021). As for the study more broadly: Collaborator samples came from the United States, Italy and Spain and covered acute and convalescent phases of COVID-19. Subjects who had been exposed to COVID-19, were actively infected with it, or had recovered from it provided the deeply sampled blood TCRbeta repertoires that made up the dataset. Nearly every sample came with metadata listing a de-identified subject ID, COVID-19 status, age in years and sex. Samples were obtained from the ongoing ImmuneRACE study (first 160 participants) and from over 1,000 subjects provided by 6 global collaborators. The repertoires were made available in a free public database intended to serve as a resource for research on the immune response to SARS-CoV-2. The material from the prospective study consisted of cDNA or gDNA derived from T cells, B-cell-depleted T cells, or PBMCs. Where HLA class I and class II types were available, the types were taken from metadata supplied by the sample provider, not from assay-based typing. Study-wide findings and limitations: The amount of clinical and demographic metadata varied by source and participant and was provided uncurated.

Each collaborating institution followed its own protocols to collect whole blood in K2EDTA tubes. For TCRbeta analysis, collaborator samples were shipped as frozen whole blood, as isolated PBMCs, or as DNA extracted from either sample type. Comments on this clone: Its antigen specificity is not known. Base qualities are not provided; no much larger clone lies one nucleotide away.

V is reduced by 6 bases and J by 3 bases, leaving a spacing of 14 bases between them. The germline V gene (reference sequence) provides CDR1 LNHDA and CDR2 SQIVND. The CDR3 sequence holds 14 residues, the cysteine and phenylalanine included. CDR3 DNA is the only sequence kept; it has 42 bases, read in frame from the first base. TCRbeta CDR3 regions were amplified from genomic DNA using the immunoSEQ Assay, a bias-controlled multiplex PCR. In the authors' own workflow: Nucleated cell counts per sample were estimated from amplification of reference gene primers within the assay. To quantify the absolute abundance of each unique TCRbeta CDR3 rearrangement, sequence reads were collapsed and filtered. For each sample, productive Simpson clonality was calculated by taking the square root of Simpson's diversity index across productive rearrangements. The table comes from immuneACCESS by way of TCRdb, which keeps in-frame sequences with V and J called. Part of the clones is missing from these tables; in studies checked, under half for an unresolved V gene and the rest for unknown reasons. That table furnishes V, J and clone size, whereas the DNA furnished D and trimming. The sample includes 150,000 to 200,000 clones, with about 82% observed a single time. The ten top clones hold about 4.8% of the sample.

This chain is built from TRBV19 and TRBJ1-1; TRBD1 is a weak D gene call, 6 bases matching. The sequence was collected from a woman aged 25 to 45 with acute or convalescent COVID-19. The source material was peripheral blood. The CDR3: CASRHRARDTEAFF. The DNA sequence is as follows: TGTGCCAGTAGGCACAGGGCCCGGGACACTGAAGCTTTCTTT.